Listed below are T cell receptor beta chains from one sample, sequenced in a study of T cells after yellow fever vaccination. In TCRdb, the 5' RACE reads were re-called with MiXCR into one record per CDR3 protein. The sample lists hundreds of thousands of distinct CDR3 sequences; around 12% were seen once. This material consisted of PBMCs, taken on the day of the yellow fever booster vaccination. The receptors were sampled from a man aged 30-40 years who received the YFV17D yellow fever vaccine. CDR3s include the opening cysteine and the closing phenylalanine or tryptophan. D genes are given only for firm matches. The size field is filled for only some rows; it gives once, few, many or a size class.

cdr3_length j_call clone_size v_call d_call cdr3_aa cdr3_nt
10 TRBJ2-7 many TRBV20-1 . CSVKGSEQYF TGCAGCGTAAAAGGAAGTGAGCAGTACTTC
19 TRBJ2-7 . TRBV4-2 TRBD2 CASSRPWTTGTSGNYEQYF TGTGCCAGCAGCCGCCCCTGGACTACCGGGACTAGCGGGAATTACGAGCAGTACTTC
14 TRBJ2-7 many TRBV6-1 TRBD1 CASSLGQRTYEQYF TGTGCCAGCAGCCTGGGACAGCGGACCTACGAGCAGTACTTC
17 TRBJ2-2 . TRBV4-3 TRBD1 CARTNNPGQGIIGELFF TGCGCCAGGACAAACAATCCGGGACAGGGGATAATCGGGGAGCTGTTTTTT
13 TRBJ2-3 few TRBV29-1 . CSVVPSGTDTQYF TGCAGCGTTGTTCCCAGCGGTACAGATACGCAGTATTTT
14 TRBJ1-5 few TRBV7-2 . CASSLAPWGQPQHF TGTGCCAGCAGCTTAGCCCCATGGGGTCAGCCCCAGCATTTT
14 TRBJ1-2 . TRBV7-2 TRBD1 CAGSLRGRGYGYTF TGTGCCGGCAGCTTAAGGGGGCGCGGCTATGGCTACACCTTC
15 TRBJ1-1 . TRBV12-3/TRBV12-4 TRBD1 CASSPRGTGGTEAFF TGTGCCAGCAGTCCAAGAGGGACAGGGGGCACTGAAGCTTTCTTT
17 TRBJ1-2 few TRBV7-2 TRBD1 CASSSRVRDRGGYGYTF TGTGCCAGCAGCTCACGGGTCCGGGACAGGGGCGGCTATGGCTACACCTTC
15 TRBJ2-1 . TRBV11-2 TRBD2 CASSLIAGVYNEQFF TGTGCCAGCAGCTTAATAGCGGGAGTCTACAATGAGCAGTTCTTC
14 TRBJ2-4 few TRBV11-3 TRBD2 CASSAAGVKNIQYF TGTGCCAGCAGCGCCGCGGGAGTCAAAAACATTCAGTACTTC
16 TRBJ1-4 once TRBV20-1 . CSATGQLGGPNEKLFF TGCAGTGCTACTGGCCAGCTTGGTGGGCCTAATGAAAAACTGTTTTTT
14 TRBJ1-5 . TRBV27 TRBD1 CASSKDRVGQPQHF TGTGCCAGCAGTAAGGACAGGGTTGGTCAGCCCCAGCATTTT
15 TRBJ2-3 . TRBV20-1 TRBD2 CSARRGTSGSDTQYF TGCAGTGCTCGTCGAGGGACTAGCGGTTCAGATACGCAGTATTTT
14 TRBJ1-1 . TRBV14 . CASSTTPGVTEAFF TGTGCCAGCAGTACGACCCCTGGGGTAACTGAAGCTTTCTTT
18 TRBJ2-7 . TRBV18 . CASSPQQNLRGSTYEQYF TGTGCCAGCTCACCACAACAAAACTTACGGGGGTCCACCTACGAGCAGTACTTC